Listed below are T cell receptor beta chains from one sample, sequenced in a study of blood T cell repertoires in COVID-19. TCRdb's copy holds only in-frame clones and misses some; the assay was immunoSEQ multiplex PCR. The top ten hold around 2% of the sample, which has over 150,000 clones, 88% seen once. Sequencing input: peripheral blood. The receptors were sampled from a man aged 50 to 59 who had recovered from COVID-19. Both conserved end residues are part of each CDR3. The D gene is left open where the match is weak. Clone size, where shown, is once, few, many, or a class for clones that have expanded.

V gene	J gene	D gene	clone size	CDR3 protein	CDR3 DNA
TRBV11-2	TRBJ2-1	NA	NA	CASSRLGNEQFF	TGTGCCAGCAGTCGACTAGGTAATGAGCAGTTCTTC
TRBV11-2	TRBJ1-1	NA	NA	CASSLDKGPEAFF	TGTGCCAGCAGCTTGGACAAAGGCCCTGAAGCTTTCTTT
TRBV24-1	TRBJ2-5	TRBD1	NA	CATSDPFSGGQGPQETQYF	TGTGCCACCAGTGACCCATTCTCGGGCGGACAGGGCCCCCAAGAGACCCAGTACTTC
TRBV30	TRBJ1-5	NA	NA	CAWSVLQGVNQPQHF	TGTGCCTGGAGTGTCCTACAGGGAGTCAATCAGCCCCAGCATTTT
TRBV6-2/TRBV6-3	TRBJ2-1	TRBD1	NA	CASNPGQGRYNEQFF	TGTGCCAGCAACCCAGGACAGGGTCGCTACAATGAGCAGTTCTTC
TRBV6-5	TRBJ1-4	TRBD1	NA	CASTPSGGYEKLFF	TGTGCCAGCACACCGTCAGGGGGCTATGAAAAACTGTTTTTT
TRBV29-1	TRBJ1-2	TRBD1	NA	CSVSDRAGGYTF	TGCAGCGTTTCGGACAGGGCGGGTGGCTACACCTTC
TRBV10-2	TRBJ2-3	NA	NA	CASSERTETSTDTQYF	TGCGCCAGCAGCGAACGGACTGAAACTAGCACAGATACGCAGTATTTT
TRBV2	TRBJ2-7	TRBD2	few	CASRVAGGLSYEQYF	TGTGCCAGCAGGGTAGCGGGGGGCCTCTCCTACGAGCAGTACTTC
TRBV6-5	TRBJ1-5	NA	once	CASSLDTYQPQHF	TGTGCCAGCAGTCTGGACACTTATCAGCCCCAGCATTTT
TRBV3-1/TRBV3-2	TRBJ1-5	NA	NA	CASSQSGNQPQHF	TGTGCCAGCAGCCAATCGGGCAATCAGCCCCAGCATTTT
TRBV7-2	TRBJ2-7	TRBD2	NA	CASSQVLMGGRSYEQYF	TGTGCCAGCAGCCAGGTGTTAATGGGCGGGAGGTCCTACGAGCAGTACTTC